This T cell receptor beta chain was identified during a study of T cells in Graves' hyperthyroidism and ophthalmopathy. For the diagnoses, clinical symptoms, serum thyroxine and TRAb, thyroid ultrasound and orbital computed tomography were used. An approximately 10 ml volume of fresh peripheral blood provided the PBMCs. Regions amplified from RNA transcripts were the TCR beta CDR3 regions. First-round RT-PCR of the TCR CDR3 relied on the HTBI primer set. From the multiplex PCR reads, TCRdb called clonotypes with MiXCR, one entry per CDR3 protein. The sample has about half a million distinct CDR3 sequences; around a fifth are singletons. In the case of this clonotype: Its target is not known.

There are 18 residues in the CDR3. Germline values: CDR1 LGHNA, CDR2 YNFKEQ. Losses at the gene ends were 1 base for V and 1 base for J; bases not matched to a gene: 8. Broader study findings: Model output signaled ophthalmopathy a median 6.5 months ahead of onset. Peripheral blood also featured most of the thyroid clonotypes expanded above 0.001.

This clonotype was sampled from a woman aged 70-85 years with Graves' ophthalmopathy. What was sequenced was blood. The chain couples TRBV4-2 to TRBJ2-3; TRBD2 aligns across 10 bases. Here the CDR3 DNA reads TGTGCCAGCAGCCAAGCCCTAGCGGGAGCAGTAGGCACAGATACGCAGTATTTT. Its translation: CASSQALAGAVGTDTQYF.